The 28 T cell receptor beta chains listed next were all sequenced from one sample in a study of regulatory T cells in long-lasting Graves disease. HTBI primers from iRepertoire and Arm-PCR of CDR3 regions yielded the TCR beta libraries. TCRdb used MiXCR to reprocess the multiplex PCR reads, holding one entry per CDR3 protein. The sample shows more than 650,000 distinct CDR3 sequences, 30% of them seen only once. Time point here: persistent/refractory GD, antithyroid drugs over 5 years with positive TRAb. There was RNA extracted from PBMCs, and the TCR library was made from it. This material consisted of peripheral blood mononuclear cells (PBMCs), taken when the disease was refractory, from a patient treated with antithyroid drugs. All receptors derive from a female donor with Graves disease.

This clonotype came up a few times. The chain recombines TRBV10-3 with TRBJ1-1; D may be TRBD1 (5 bases). Trimming cost V 9 bases and J 3 bases, with 20 bases left between them. There are 15 residues in the CDR3. Germline assignment: CDR1 ENHRY and CDR2 SYGVKD. DNA of the CDR3: TGTGCCATTAAGGACTCCAGACAGTTTGACACTGAAGCTTTCTTT. It yields the protein CAIKDSRQFDTEAFF.

In its sample, this clonotype was seen a few times. The genes are TRBV2 and TRBJ2-4, with TRBD1 as a possible D gene (6 bases). The V gene's germline CDR1 is SNHLY and CDR2 FYNNEI. Trimming took 7 bases from V and 1 from J, leaving 14 bases between them. The CDR3 sequence is 15 residues long. The CDR3 here is CASTITRGAKNIQYF. Here the CDR3 DNA reads TGTGCCAGCACCATCACCAGGGGCGCCAAAAACATTCAGTACTTC.

This clonotype was found many times. The CDR3, as DNA: TGTGCCAGCAGTTTGGGTGGAGGGAGGTATGGCTACACCTTC. Translating it yields CASSLGGGRYGYTF. The chain couples TRBV28 to TRBJ1-2; D gene unclear. This CDR3 comprises 14 residues. Trimming stripped 3 bases from V and 5 bases from J, with 13 bases between. Germline-derived CDR1 and CDR2 are MDHEN and SYDVKM.

The CDR3 region is CASSVYTTVETQYF. CDR3 bases: TGTGCCAGCAGTGTCTATACTACCGTGGAGACCCAGTACTTC. The genes are TRBV6-2 or TRBV6-3 and TRBJ2-5; no clear D gene. CDR3 length: 14 residues. In germline, CDR1 is MNHEY, CDR2 SVGEGT. V lost 5 bases to trimming and J lost 5 bases, with 15 bases between them.

CDR3 nucleotide sequence: TGTGCCAGCAGCACCGGGAGCAGTGGCGAGCAGTACTTC. Protein: CASSTGSSGEQYF. J is TRBJ2-7 and V is TRBV7-2; D might be TRBD2 (6 bases). Germline loops: CDR1 SGHTA, CDR2 FQGNSA. This CDR3 has 13 amino acids. V lost 5 bases to trimming and J lost 6 bases, with 14 bases between them.

The CDR3 DNA sequence: TGTGCCAGCAGCACCCGACAGGGGCCAACCGGGGGGCCCCTCCACTTT. Translating gives CASSTRQGPTGGPLHF. This chain links TRBV9 with TRBJ1-6; TRBD1 agrees at 8 bases. CDR3 length: 16 amino acids. CDR1 and CDR2 from the germline V gene are SGDLS and YYNGEE. The V gene end was trimmed by 4 bases and the J gene end by 13 bases; junction bases not matched to a gene: 16.

This clonotype came up many times. V and J are TRBV12-3 or TRBV12-4 and TRBJ2-7; D call uncertain. Between the trimmed V and J ends, which lost 2 bases and 6 bases, there was a span of 17 bases. The length of the CDR3 is 15 residues. CDR3 residues: CASSLSRPRRSEQYF. The CDR3 nucleotides are TGTGCCAGCAGTTTATCTAGACCCCGCCGGTCCGAGCAGTACTTC.

This CDR3 reads CASSFFGSGAHEQYF. The CDR3 DNA sequence: TGTGCCAGCAGCTTCTTCGGGAGTGGTGCGCACGAGCAGTACTTC. The rearrangement joins TRBV13 to TRBJ2-7; D perhaps matches TRBD2 (6 bases). The V gene lost 3 bases and the J gene lost 5 bases, with 17 bases spanning the gap. Germline V gene data show CDR1 as PRHDT and CDR2 as FYEKMQ (reference sequence). The CDR3 totals 15 residues.

This clonotype was observed a few times. The chain is built from TRBV24-1 and TRBJ1-2; D unresolved. This CDR3 is 13 amino acids long. The germline V and J ends were trimmed by 2 bases and 4 bases, with 7 bases remaining between them. The germline CDR1 and CDR2 sequences are KGHDR and SFDVKD. This CDR3 reads CATSDSGIYGYTF. Written as DNA, the CDR3 is TGTGCCACCAGTGATTCCGGGATCTATGGCTACACCTTC.

This clonotype was seen a few times. V usage is TRBV6-1 and J usage is TRBJ2-7, with 10 bases that match TRBD1. V lost 6 bases and J lost 4; bases outside the gene matches: 9. Per germline, CDR1 MNHNS and CDR2 SASEGT. The CDR3 is 15 residues long. CDR3 DNA sequence: TGTGCCAGCAGACGTCCGGGACAGGGGAGGTACGAGCAGTACTTC. This codes for CASRRPGQGRYEQYF.

This rearrangement joins TRBV20-1 to TRBJ1-3; perhaps TRBD1 as D (5 bases). The germline V and J ends were trimmed by 1 base and 2 bases, with 21 bases remaining between them. Per germline, CDR1 DFQATT and CDR2 SNEGSKA (reference sequence). This CDR3 has 18 residues. The CDR3 loop reads CSARGGVTMGGAGNTIYF. The CDR3 bases are TGCAGTGCTAGAGGCGGGGTTACGATGGGGGGGGCTGGAAACACCATATATTTT.

This clonotype turned up a few times. V usage is TRBV7-3 and J usage is TRBJ2-1, with TRBD2 matching over 13 bases. V was clipped by 5 bases and J by 7 bases; unmatched bases: 8. The CDR3 is 16 residues long. Germline-derived CDR1 and CDR2 are SGHTA and FQGTGA. CDR3 sequence (DNA): TGTGCCAGCAGCCTATGGACTAGCGGGAGTAAGAATGAGCAGTTCTTC. Translation gives CASSLWTSGSKNEQFF.

This chain uses TRBV6-2 or TRBV6-3 with TRBJ1-3, with D hard to call. Germline V gene lookup returns CDR1 MNHEY and CDR2 SVGEGT. Trimming removed 6 bases at V and 0 bases at J, with 12 bases between. The CDR3 is 15 residues long. The CDR3 sequence is CASRKDTNSGNTIYF. The CDR3 nucleotides read TGTGCCAGCAGGAAAGACACAAACTCTGGAAACACCATATATTTT.

About this clonotype: Germline is not matched at one junction end, which may reflect a read error. The chain carries TRBV6-1 and TRBJ2-6, with 8 positions matching TRBD1. The CDR3 extends over 16 amino acids. Germline V lookup: CDR1 MNHNS, CDR2 SASEGT. The CDR3 reads CASRRTGNSGANILTF. In DNA form, the CDR3 reads TGTGCCAGCAGGCGGACAGGGAACTCTGGGGCCAACATCCTGACTTTC.

This chain connects TRBV19 to TRBJ1-1, with 7 bases identical to TRBD1. The CDR3 consists of 15 residues. V lost 3 bases to trimming and J lost 1 base; unmatched junction nucleotides: 5. Germline-derived CDR1 and CDR2 are LNHDA and SQIVND (reference sequence). CDR3 sequence: CASSIPRTGNTEAFF. The CDR3 DNA sequence: TGTGCCAGTAGTATTCCCCGGACAGGGAACACTGAAGCTTTCTTT.

This clonotype was detected only a few times. The CDR3 sequence: CASITGVGLNEQYF. As DNA, the CDR3 is TGTGCCAGCATAACCGGGGTGGGTCTTAACGAGCAGTACTTC. The J gene is TRBJ2-7, the V gene TRBV2; tentative D call: TRBD2 (5 bases). Germline lookup yields CDR1 SNHLY and CDR2 FYNNEI. V gave up 7 bases and J gave up 5 bases, with 18 bases separating them. This CDR3 has 14 residues.

The chain is built from TRBV30 and TRBJ1-2; D is possibly TRBD1 (5 bases). The length of the CDR3 is 12 residues. The germline V gene encodes CDR1 GTSNPN and CDR2 SVGIG (reference sequence). Written as DNA, the CDR3 is TGTGGCGGGGATAAGGGGTACGTTGGCTACACCTTC. It translates to CGGDKGYVGYTF.

This chain connects TRBV7-6 to TRBJ1-4, with D possibly being TRBD1 (5 bases). The V gene lost 5 bases and the J gene lost 4 bases, with 11 bases spanning the gap. CDR3 length: 14 amino acids. Germline values: CDR1 SGHVS, CDR2 FNYEAQ. CDR3 bases: TGTGCCAGCAGCCCGCGACAGCGTAATGAAAAACTGTTTTTT. Its translation: CASSPRQRNEKLFF.

This clonotype turned up a few times. The chain recombines TRBV20-1 with TRBJ2-3; 11 bases are a match to TRBD2. CDR3 length equals 15 residues. Germline CDR1 is DFQATT and CDR2 is SNEGSKA (reference sequence). Unmatched junction bases numbered 6, after V lost 5 bases and J lost 2 bases. The CDR3 sequence is CSAVLSGRDTDTQYF. In DNA, the CDR3 is TGCAGTGCTGTCCTTAGCGGGAGGGACACAGATACGCAGTATTTT.

This clonotype was seen a few times. This chain joins TRBV20-1 and TRBJ2-7; TRBD2 is a possible D gene (7 bases). The CDR3 spans 17 residues. V was pared by 3 bases and J by 6 bases, with 27 bases between. From germline, CDR1 is DFQATT and CDR2 SNEGSKA (reference sequence). In DNA, the CDR3 is TGCAGTGCTAGGTTCCCAAGGGGGAGGGCTTCTTCGGGCGAGCAGTACTTC. Translation gives CSARFPRGRASSGEQYF.

CDR3 bases: TGTGCCAGCACCCCTCGGGGGGGTGGGTTCTATGGCTACACCTTC. This codes for CASTPRGGGFYGYTF. The V and J genes are TRBV7-6 and TRBJ1-2, with D tentatively TRBD1 (5 bases). The CDR3 extends over 15 amino acids. Germline V gene data show CDR1 as SGHVS and CDR2 as FNYEAQ. V gave up 7 bases and J gave up 4 bases, with 19 bases separating them.

The gene calls are TRBV7-9 and TRBJ2-1; 7 bases align to TRBD2. The CDR3 extends over 15 amino acids. Germline V gene lookup returns CDR1 SEHNR and CDR2 FQNEAQ (reference sequence). With V trimmed by 7 bases and J by 4 bases, 10 bases remained unmatched. The CDR3 region has the DNA TGTGCCAGCAAATTAGGGAGGGGTGTATACAATGAGCAGTTCTTC. It codes for CASKLGRGVYNEQFF.

The J gene is TRBJ2-7, the V gene TRBV2; 9 nucleotides align to TRBD2. Germline values: CDR1 SNHLY, CDR2 FYNNEI. With V trimmed by 8 bases and J by 5 bases, 4 bases remained unmatched. There are 12 residues in the CDR3. The CDR3 sequence: CASQGLANEQYF. CDR3 DNA sequence: TGTGCCAGCCAGGGACTAGCAAACGAGCAGTACTTC.

This clonotype has only a few counts. The CDR3 here is CASSLDRGEGTEAFF. DNA for the CDR3: TGTGCCAGCAGCTTGGACAGGGGTGAGGGAACTGAAGCTTTCTTT. V is TRBV5-6 and J is TRBJ1-1; 7 bases are shared with TRBD1. This CDR3 spans 15 amino acids. The J segment lost 5 bases and the V segment lost 0 bases, leaving 7 bases of the junction unmatched. Germline values: CDR1 SGHDT, CDR2 YYEEEE.

The V call is TRBV25-1, the J call TRBJ1-3, with D hard to call. Trimming cost V 7 bases and J 0 bases, with 7 bases left between them. Germline V CDR1 and CDR2: MGHDK, SYGVNS. The CDR3 has 13 amino acids. Here the CDR3 reads CASTHLSGNTIYF. The DNA of the CDR3 is TGTGCCAGCACCCATCTCTCTGGAAACACCATATATTTT.

The chain joins TRBV25-1 to TRBJ1-3, with D perhaps matching TRBD1 (6 bases). Germline V lookup: CDR1 MGHDK, CDR2 SYGVNS. The ends were cut back, 8 bases at V and 2 bases at J, with 16 bases in the middle. This CDR3 has 15 amino acids. This chain's CDR3 is CASSRGGSTGNTIYF. CDR3 coding DNA: TGTGCCAGCTCAAGAGGGGGATCTACTGGAAACACCATATATTTT.

This clonotype was observed a handful of times. This sequence joins TRBV5-1 and TRBJ1-3, with 9 bases matching TRBD1. Per the germline V gene, CDR1 is SGHRS and CDR2 is YFSETQ. The CDR3 is 16 residues long. Unmatched junction bases numbered 5, after V lost 4 bases and J lost 0 bases. CDR3 nucleotide sequence: TGCGCCAGCAGCCGGACAGGGGCCAACTCTGGAAACACCATATATTTT. This codes for CASSRTGANSGNTIYF.

The rearrangement links TRBV6-1 to TRBJ1-1; no clear D. The V end lost 10 bases, the J end lost 1 base, and 13 bases lay between the germline ends. CDR3 length equals 13 residues. CDR1 and CDR2 (germline): MNHNS, SASEGT. Here the CDR3 reads CAISPRPNTEAFF. The DNA for the CDR3 is TGTGCCATCTCGCCGAGACCGAACACTGAAGCTTTCTTT.